This is a list of T cell receptor beta chains from one sample in a study of neurological immune-mediated disorders. In TCRdb, the 5' RACE reads were re-called with MiXCR into one record per CDR3 protein. The profile shows 30,000 to 40,000 distinct CDR3 sequences, 3.5% to 4% of them singletons. The specimen was PBMCs. The receptors here all came from a young man with multiple sclerosis. Both conserved end residues are part of each CDR3. D genes are given only for firm matches. Some rows have no size entry. The others give once, few or many, or a class for an expanded clone.

V	J	D	size	DNA	CDR3
TRBV20-1	TRBJ2-3	.	many	TGCAGTGCCTCGCCGAACGAGGGGTTTACAGATACGCAGTATTTT	CSASPNEGFTDTQYF
TRBV5-5	TRBJ2-2	.	many	TGTGCCAGCTGGGGTCGGGGTCTAAACACCGGGGAGCTGTTTTTT	CASWGRGLNTGELFF
TRBV2	TRBJ1-1	.	many	TGTGCCAGCAGATTTAGGGAGAACACTGAAGCTTTCTTT	CASRFRENTEAFF
TRBV5-1	TRBJ1-1	TRBD1	many	TGCGCCAGCAGTTATGGGACAGACCTTTTGAACACTGAAGCTTTCTTT	CASSYGTDLLNTEAFF
TRBV5-1	TRBJ2-1	TRBD1	many	TGCGCCAGCCGCGGCTCTGTAGGGACAGTTCCTTACAATGAGCAGTTCTTC	CASRGSVGTVPYNEQFF
TRBV15	TRBJ2-7	TRBD2	many	TGTGCCACCAGCACCCGGACTAGCGGCTACGAGCAGTACTTC	CATSTRTSGYEQYF
TRBV7-6	TRBJ2-1	TRBD1	many	TGTGCCAGCAGCCACGGGACAGGGGGCCTGAATGAGCAGTTCTTC	CASSHGTGGLNEQFF
TRBV7-2	TRBJ1-5	.	many	TGTGCCAGCAGCCCTTCGGGGGTTAGCAATCAGCCCCAGCATTTT	CASSPSGVSNQPQHF
TRBV20-1	TRBJ1-5	.	many	TGCAGTGCTAGCAGGCTAATCGATCAGCCCCAGCATTTT	CSASRLIDQPQHF
TRBV5-6	TRBJ2-3	.	many	TGTGCCAGCAGCCAAGGGAGTTTCACAGATACGCAGTATTTT	CASSQGSFTDTQYF
TRBV9	TRBJ2-3	.	many	TGTGCCAGCACCACGACAGGCACCACAGATACGCAGTATTTT	CASTTTGTTDTQYF
TRBV10-2	TRBJ1-5	.	many	TGCGCCAGCAGTGGGGAGGGATATCAGCCCCAGCATTTT	CASSGEGYQPQHF
TRBV6-5	TRBJ2-5	.	.	TGTGCCAGCAGTTCCCTGACAGGGAGGACGGAGACCCAGTACTTC	CASSSLTGRTETQYF
TRBV25-1	TRBJ2-7	TRBD2	many	TGTGCCAGCACCCGGGGGGGCCCTTACGAGCAGTACTTC	CASTRGGPYEQYF
TRBV18	TRBJ1-3	.	many	TGTGCCAGCTCAGGCCCGGACAGAAGCTCTGGAAACACCATATATTTT	CASSGPDRSSGNTIYF
TRBV6-5	TRBJ1-2	.	many	TGTGCCAGCAGTTACGGTCAGGGGCTCTATGGCTACACCTTC	CASSYGQGLYGYTF
TRBV20-1	TRBJ2-1	.	many	TGCAGTGCTAGAGACAGGACCTCCTACAATGAGCAGTTCTTC	CSARDRTSYNEQFF
TRBV18	TRBJ1-4	.	many	TGTGCCAGCTCACCCCCGGGAGGCGCGAATGAAAAACTGTTTTTT	CASSPPGGANEKLFF
TRBV25-1	TRBJ1-4	TRBD1	many	TGTGCCAGCAGTGATGGGACAGCCAGTGAAAAACTGTTTTTT	CASSDGTASEKLFF
TRBV7-9	TRBJ2-1	.	many	TGTGCCAGCAGAAGCAACCGCGCGGAGCAGTTCTTC	CASRSNRAEQFF